The 28 T cell receptor beta chains listed next were all sequenced from one sample in a study of PD-1 blockade in classical Hodgkin lymphoma. Clones were read by immunoSEQ multiplex PCR, and TCRdb kept only the in-frame ones, dropping some. Of about 84,000 clones in the sample, approximately 88% were seen once. Relapse was seen in all patients after autologous stem cell transplantation, and brentuximab vedotin exposure was variable. Sequenced here: peripheral blood mononuclear cells (PBMCs), sampled at baseline. The receptors shown here come from a human donor with classical Hodgkin lymphoma.

V and J are TRBV10-3 and TRBJ2-2; D gene unclear. CDR1 and CDR2 from the germline V gene are ENHRY and SYGVKD. Trimming pared 6 bases from V and 7 bases from J, leaving 18 bases between. This CDR3 spans 15 amino acids. CDR3 in amino acids: CAIRTDPAGVGELFF. The CDR3 nucleotides are TGTGCCATCAGGACCGACCCAGCAGGTGTCGGGGAGCTGTTTTTT.

This chain links TRBV19 with TRBJ1-5; 9 positions agree with TRBD1. Germline lookup yields CDR1 LNHDA and CDR2 SQIVND (reference sequence). The J segment lost 4 bases and the V segment lost 5 bases, leaving 6 bases of the junction unmatched. This CDR3 has 15 amino acids. CDR3 loop: CASSAGTGRNQPQHF. The CDR3 coding sequence is TGTGCCAGTAGTGCCGGGACAGGGAGGAATCAGCCCCAGCATTTT.

The rearrangement links TRBV27 to TRBJ2-2; TRBD2 matches at 10 bases. Trimming removed 5 bases from V and 4 bases from J; junction bases left unmatched: 7. The CDR3 contains 16 residues. Per the germline V gene, CDR1 is MNHEY and CDR2 is SMNVEV (reference sequence). The CDR3 coding sequence is TGTGCCAGCAGTATAATGGTAGCGGGAGGCACCGGGGAGCTGTTTTTT. Its protein is CASSIMVAGGTGELFF.

The chain recombines TRBV4-2 with TRBJ2-1; D may be TRBD2 (5 bases). Trimming took off 1 base at V and 4 bases at J, with 11 bases between the two ends. Germline V gene lookup returns CDR1 LGHNA and CDR2 YNFKEQ. The CDR3 runs to 15 residues. CDR3 in DNA: TGTGCCAGCAGCCAAGGCGGAGCGGCTTACAATGAGCAGTTCTTC. Its translation is CASSQGGAAYNEQFF.

A note on this clone: A far larger clone is off by one base, so a read error is likely. The rearrangement joins TRBV5-1 to TRBJ2-3; D possibly uses TRBD1 or TRBD2 (5 bases each). The germline V gene has CDR1 SGHRS and CDR2 YFSETQ. V lost 2 bases to trimming and J lost 6 bases, with 19 bases between them. The CDR3 covers 16 residues. The CDR3 DNA reads TGCGCCAGCAGCTTAGCTTCTAGTTGGGGGTCCGATACGCAGTATTTT. It encodes CASSLASSWGSDTQYF.

DNA for the CDR3: TGTGCCAGCACGGAAACAGGGGCTTATGGCTACACCTTC. Translating it yields CASTETGAYGYTF. The chain employs TRBV28 and TRBJ1-2, with TRBD1 identical over 7 bases. Trimming cost V 7 bases and J 5 bases; bases outside gene matches: 7. Germline loops: CDR1 MDHEN, CDR2 SYDVKM. The CDR3 runs to 13 residues.

The rearrangement uses TRBV11-2 and TRBJ2-7; D gene ambiguous. Trimming took off 3 bases at V and 4 bases at J, with 16 bases between the two ends. This CDR3 region has 15 residues. Germline V gives CDR1 SGHAT, CDR2 FQNNGV. The CDR3 DNA follows: TGTGCCAGCAGCTTTTCCCCGGCAGGTATTTACGAGCAGTACTTC. Its translation is CASSFSPAGIYEQYF.

CDR3 sequence (DNA): TGTGCCAGCAGCTCTAAGTCCCGAGGGGACTATGGCTACACCTTC. As protein: CASSSKSRGDYGYTF. This sequence joins TRBV5-4 and TRBJ1-2, with D possibly matching TRBD1 (5 bases). The CDR3 is made up of 15 amino acids. Germline CDR1 SGHNT, CDR2 YYREEE (reference sequence). The V and J ends lost 3 bases and 3 bases respectively, with 15 bases between them.

This clone was counted a few times. The V call is TRBV2, the J call TRBJ2-7, with a weak D call TRBD2 (5 bases). This CDR3 has 18 residues. From germline, CDR1 is SNHLY and CDR2 FYNNEI. The V end lost 3 bases, the J end lost 2 bases, and 23 bases lay between the germline ends. The CDR3 region is CASSDILQTRVGTYEQYF. CDR3 DNA: TGTGCCAGCAGTGACATTTTACAGACGCGGGTTGGGACCTACGAGCAGTACTTC.

There are a few counts of this clone. CDR3 loop: CAWQTVYEQYF. DNA of the CDR3: TGTGCCTGGCAGACAGTTTACGAGCAGTACTTC. This chain uses TRBV30 with TRBJ2-7; perhaps TRBD1 as D (5 bases). V lost 5 bases and J lost 4, with 9 bases in between. The CDR3 covers 11 residues. The germline gives CDR1 GTSNPN, CDR2 SVGIG (reference sequence).

V and J are TRBV28 and TRBJ1-5, with D hard to call. Germline CDR1 is MDHEN and CDR2 is SYDVKM. The CDR3 consists of 14 residues. V was clipped by 5 bases and J by 0 bases, with 8 bases between them. The CDR3 sequence: CASSRDTSNQPQHF. Written as DNA, the CDR3 is TGTGCCAGCAGTCGCGATACTAGCAATCAGCCCCAGCATTTT.

The chain carries TRBV14 and TRBJ1-5; D is perhaps TRBD1 (5 bases). This CDR3 has 14 residues. Germline V CDR1 and CDR2: SGHDN, FVKESK. Trimming cost V 2 bases and J 4 bases, with 9 bases left between them. This CDR3 reads CASSQQGWNQPQHF. The CDR3 nucleotides are TGTGCCAGCAGCCAACAGGGTTGGAATCAGCCCCAGCATTTT.

This chain links TRBV5-8 with TRBJ1-2; TRBD1 might be the D (5 bases). Trimming shortened V by 2 bases and J by 8 bases, and 13 bases separated the two germline ends. Per germline, CDR1 SGHTS and CDR2 YDEGEE. The length of the CDR3 is 13 residues. The DNA for the CDR3 is TGTGCCAGCAGCTTACAGGTTCGTCCAGGCTACACCTTC. Its protein product is CASSLQVRPGYTF.

The table lists this clone with a few counts. The J gene is TRBJ1-1, the V gene TRBV29-1, with no clear D. Germline assignment: CDR1 SQVTM and CDR2 ANQGSEA. V was pared by 4 bases and J by 3 bases, with 12 bases between. This CDR3 comprises 13 residues. The CDR3 region has the DNA TGCAGCGTTGGGCGGAATACCGACACTGAAGCTTTCTTT. Translated, it gives CSVGRNTDTEAFF. The whole variable domain, filled in from reference TRBV29-1 and TRBJ1-1, reads SAVISQKPSRDICQRGTSLTIQCQVDSQVTMMFWYRQQPGQSLTLIATANQGSEATYESGFVIDKFPISRPNLTFSTLTVSNMSPEDSSIYLCSVGRNTDTEAFFGQGTRLTVV.

V usage is TRBV4-1 and J usage is TRBJ2-7, with D perhaps TRBD2 (6 bases). This CDR3 is built from 18 residues. CDR1 and CDR2 from the germline V gene are MGHRA and YSYEKL. Trimming stripped 0 bases from V and 2 bases from J, with 20 bases between. In nucleotides, the CDR3 is TGCGCCAGCAGCCAAGATGTCCATAGCGGACTCAAGACCTACGAGCAGTACTTC. It translates to CASSQDVHSGLKTYEQYF.

The V gene is TRBV19, the J gene TRBJ1-1; a possible D gene is TRBD1 (5 bases). Trimming shortened V by 5 bases and J by 3 bases, and 10 bases separated the two germline ends. Germline V lookup: CDR1 LNHDA, CDR2 SQIVND (reference sequence). The CDR3 is 13 residues long. DNA for the CDR3: TGTGCCAGTAGTCCCCGACAGTACACTGAAGCTTTCTTT. This encodes CASSPRQYTEAFF. Full variable domain (missing parts from reference TRBV19 and TRBJ1-1): DGGITQSPKYLFRKEGQNVTLSCEQNLNHDAMYWYRQDPGQGLRLIYYSQIVNDFQKGDIAEGYSVSREKKESFPLTVTSAQKNPTAFYLCASSPRQYTEAFFGQGTRLTVV.

V is TRBV6-5 and J is TRBJ1-1; no clear D. Germline V gene sequence: CDR1 MNHEY, CDR2 SVGAGI. Trimming removed 4 bases from V and 4 bases from J, with 16 bases in between. There are 15 residues in the CDR3. CDR3 DNA: TGTGCCAGCAGTTCCCTTTCGGGATCGGGCACTGAAGCTTTCTTT. Its translation: CASSSLSGSGTEAFF.

The rearrangement uses TRBV19 and TRBJ2-5, with D possibly being TRBD1 or TRBD2 (5 bases each). The CDR3 runs 16 residues. Trimming took off 0 bases at V and 0 bases at J, with 11 bases between the two ends. Germline assignment: CDR1 LNHDA and CDR2 SQIVND (reference sequence). CDR3 sequence reads: CASSIDLGTYQETQYF. Here the CDR3 DNA reads TGTGCCAGTAGTATAGATCTGGGGACCTACCAAGAGACCCAGTACTTC. Looking up the rest from reference TRBV19 and TRBJ2-5 gives the full variable domain: DGGITQSPKYLFRKEGQNVTLSCEQNLNHDAMYWYRQDPGQGLRLIYYSQIVNDFQKGDIAEGYSVSREKKESFPLTVTSAQKNPTAFYLCASSIDLGTYQETQYFGPGTRLLVL.

V and J are TRBV5-1 and TRBJ2-5; perhaps TRBD2 as D (5 bases). CDR1 and CDR2 (germline): SGHRS, YFSETQ. The CDR3 spans 15 residues. Trimming removed 0 bases from V and 5 bases from J, with 14 bases in between. The CDR3 DNA reads as TGCGCCAGCAGCTTGGCGGGGTGGGTCCACGAGACCCAGTACTTC. Translating gives CASSLAGWVHETQYF.

The CDR3 reads CASSLWRDRVGYEQYF. CDR3 nucleotide sequence: TGTGCCAGCAGTTTATGGCGGGACAGGGTAGGCTACGAGCAGTACTTC. V and J are TRBV28 and TRBJ2-7; TRBD1 aligns across 9 bases. The junction had 6 bases not matched to a gene; V was cut back by 0 bases and J by 3 bases. The CDR3 is 16 residues long. Germline V gene data show CDR1 as MDHEN and CDR2 as SYDVKM.

J is TRBJ2-1 and V is TRBV11-2; 8 nucleotides line up with TRBD2. V dropped 1 base and J dropped 6; count of bases not matched to a gene: 2. Looked up from germline, CDR1 is SGHAT and CDR2 is FQNNGV. This CDR3 has 14 residues. As DNA, the CDR3 is TGTGCCAGCAGCTTAGCGGGAGGGCCCAATGAGCAGTTCTTC. Translating gives CASSLAGGPNEQFF.

This chain uses TRBV4-2 with TRBJ1-4; D unclear. This CDR3 contains 20 residues. The germline V gene has CDR1 LGHNA and CDR2 YNFKEQ. V gave up 1 base and J gave up 0 bases, with 21 bases separating them. The CDR3 sequence is CASSQAPLSGQVTTNEKLFF. CDR3 DNA: TGTGCCAGCAGCCAAGCCCCGCTCAGCGGGCAAGTTACAACTAATGAAAAACTGTTTTTT.

The rearrangement joins TRBV19 to TRBJ2-1; TRBD2 matches 10 bases. There are 15 residues in the CDR3. Germline values: CDR1 LNHDA, CDR2 SQIVND (reference sequence). V dropped 5 bases and J dropped 2; count of bases not matched to a gene: 3. CDR3: CASSLGLAPYNEQFF. The CDR3 coding sequence is TGTGCCAGTAGTCTGGGACTAGCGCCCTACAATGAGCAGTTCTTC.

The rearrangement links TRBV29-1 to TRBJ2-3; 8 positions match TRBD2. CDR3 length: 16 residues. Germline V gives CDR1 SQVTM, CDR2 ANQGSEA. V gave up 8 bases and J gave up 0 bases; unmatched junction bases: 13. CDR3: CSTGSGGITSTDTQYF. CDR3 DNA sequence: TGCAGCACTGGTTCGGGAGGGATCACTAGCACAGATACGCAGTATTTT.

J is TRBJ1-1 and V is TRBV7-2; the D gene is possibly TRBD1 (6 bases). V dropped 5 bases and J dropped 5 bases, with 24 bases sitting between them. In germline, CDR1 is SGHTA, CDR2 FQGNSA. This CDR3 is 17 amino acids long. The CDR3 nucleotides read TGTGCCAGCAGCCCGCCATCATACAGGGAGCGAGGGACTGAAGCTTTCTTT. Protein product: CASSPPSYRERGTEAFF.

This chain uses TRBV4-3 with TRBJ2-1, with a possible D match to TRBD2 (5 bases). V gave up 4 bases and J gave up 7 bases, with 14 bases separating them. Germline-derived CDR1 and CDR2 are LGHNA and YSLEER. The CDR3 covers 14 residues. This CDR3 is CASSPEEVRNEQFF. Here the CDR3 DNA reads TGCGCCAGCAGCCCGGAGGAGGTGAGGAATGAGCAGTTCTTC.

This chain uses TRBV10-2 with TRBJ2-1; TRBD2 aligns across 9 bases. This CDR3 spans 14 amino acids. Germline trimming cut 7 bases from V and 8 bases from J; bases unmatched to any gene: 9. Germline lookup yields CDR1 WSHSY and CDR2 SAAADI. The chain's CDR3 is CASTEGTSPDEQFF. The CDR3 nucleotides are TGCGCCAGCACGGAGGGGACTAGCCCAGATGAGCAGTTCTTC.

This clone was recorded only once. The CDR3 sequence is CATTGQVNEAFF. The CDR3 nucleotides read TGTGCCACCACGGGACAGGTGAATGAAGCTTTCTTT. The chain is built from TRBV19 and TRBJ1-1; 8 bases agree with TRBD1. The ends lost 10 bases at V and 7 bases at J; junction bases unmatched: 8. CDR3 size: 12 residues. Germline lookup yields CDR1 LNHDA and CDR2 SQIVND (reference sequence).